One and the same sample provided the 17 T cell receptor beta chains below, sequenced in a study of human T cells and chemical hapten exposure. Time point specified: pre-sensitization, week 0. Treatment in this sample: therapeutic diphenylcyclopropenone sensitization with weekly scalp DPC. One entry per CDR3 protein, called by TCRdb with MiXCR from the RACE reads. The sample has about 60,000 distinct CDR3 sequences; 11% are singletons. The specimen comprised whole blood, sampled in connection with sensitization to the hapten diphenylcyclopropenone (DPC). These receptors all come from a woman aged 40 to 49 with alopecia areata. Some clones in this sample may be carry-over from other donors' samples.

This clonotype was picked up many times. The chain is built from TRBV28 and TRBJ1-1; D is uncertain. Looked up from germline, CDR1 is MDHEN and CDR2 is SYDVKM. The V end was cut by 6 bases, the J end by 5 bases, with 10 bases between. CDR3 length equals 12 residues. The CDR3 here is CASSEAGTEAFF. CDR3 in DNA: TGTGCCAGCAGCGAAGCGGGGACTGAAGCTTTCTTT.

This CDR3 reads CASSEAGAKNIQYF. CDR3 sequence (DNA): TGTGCCAGCAGTGAAGCGGGAGCCAAAAACATTCAGTACTTC. The rearrangement joins TRBV25-1 to TRBJ2-4; a weak D match, TRBD2 (5 bases). This CDR3 has 14 amino acids. Looked up from germline, CDR1 is MGHDK and CDR2 is SYGVNS. The V end was cut by 2 bases, the J end by 0 bases, with 5 bases between. The entire variable domain, with the rest obtained from reference TRBV25-1 and TRBJ2-4, is as follows: EADIYQTPRYLVIGTGKKITLECSQTMGHDKMYWYQQDPGMELHLIHYSYGVNSTEKGDLSSESTVSRIRTEHFPLTLESARPSHTSQYLCASSEAGAKNIQYFGAGTRLSVL.

The V gene is TRBV4-2, the J gene TRBJ1-2; D unclear. V lost 0 bases and J 11 bases, leaving 16 bases between the germline ends. Germline CDR1 LGHNA, CDR2 YNFKEQ. The CDR3 loop spans 14 amino acids. This chain's CDR3 is CASSQDRTEPVYTF. CDR3 bases: TGTGCCAGCAGCCAAGATCGAACGGAGCCTGTTTACACCTTC.

This clonotype was recorded at least ten times. This sequence joins TRBV5-6 and TRBJ1-4; tentatively, D is TRBD1 (6 bases). The CDR3 consists of 15 residues. V gave up 4 bases and J gave up 3 bases, with 13 bases separating them. Looked up from germline, CDR1 is SGHDT and CDR2 is YYEEEE. This chain's CDR3 is CASSGSKGANEKLFF. CDR3 in DNA: TGTGCCAGCAGCGGATCAAAGGGGGCTAATGAAAAACTGTTTTTT. Variable domain in full (rest from reference TRBV5-6 and TRBJ1-4): DAGVTQSPTHLIKTRGQQVTLRCSPKSGHDTVSWYQQALGQGPQFIFQYYEEEERQRGNFPDRFSGHQFPNYSSELNVNALLLGDSALYLCASSGSKGANEKLFFGSGTQLSVL.

The V gene is TRBV18, the J gene TRBJ2-3; a possible D gene is TRBD2 (6 bases). The V end was cut by 3 bases, the J end by 1 base, with 14 bases between. Germline V lookup: CDR1 KGHSH, CDR2 LQKENI. This CDR3 has 16 amino acids. The CDR3, as DNA: TGTGCCAGCTCACCTCGGAGGGAGGAGGGCACAGATACGCAGTATTTT. It yields the protein CASSPRREEGTDTQYF.

This clonotype was recorded a few times. This CDR3 is CASSPPGQGTEAFF. As DNA, the CDR3 is TGCGCCAGCAGCCCCCCGGGACAGGGGACTGAAGCTTTCTTT. V usage is TRBV4-1 and J usage is TRBJ1-1, with 10 bases matching TRBD1. With 4 bases clipped from V and 5 bases from J, the junction kept 4 bases outside the gene matches. The CDR3 has 14 residues. The germline V gene encodes CDR1 MGHRA and CDR2 YSYEKL.

A few counts support this clonotype. The chain carries TRBV7-9 and TRBJ1-4, with no clear D. The length of the CDR3 is 13 residues. V was trimmed by 5 bases and J by 6 bases, leaving 10 bases between them. Germline lookup yields CDR1 SEHNR and CDR2 FQNEAQ (reference sequence). The CDR3 DNA sequence: TGTGCCAGCAGCCCTGGGGTGGATGAAAAACTGTTTTTT. Protein: CASSPGVDEKLFF.

The sample holds many counts of this clonotype. The rearrangement links TRBV29-1 to TRBJ2-7; 7 nucleotides agree with TRBD2. Germline V gene lookup returns CDR1 SQVTM and CDR2 ANQGSEA. V was clipped by 7 bases and J by 5 bases; unmatched bases: 8. The CDR3 totals 12 residues. CDR3 residues: CSAERRGNEQYF. CDR3 in DNA: TGCAGCGCCGAACGGCGGGGGAACGAGCAGTACTTC.

This clonotype turned up a few times. J is TRBJ2-7 and V is TRBV6-5; D gene unclear. The CDR3 has 15 residues. Per germline, CDR1 MNHEY and CDR2 SVGAGI. V shed 6 bases and J shed 2 bases, with 17 bases lying between them. The CDR3 DNA follows: TGTGCCAGCAGACCCACAACACGTTCTCCCTACGAGCAGTACTTC. This gives the protein CASRPTTRSPYEQYF.

This clonotype has more than one count but fewer than ten. The chain combines TRBV20-1 with TRBJ2-7, with TRBD2 matching 14 bases. The CDR3 extends over 15 amino acids. Germline-derived CDR1 and CDR2 are DFQATT and SNEGSKA (reference sequence). Losses at the gene ends were 0 bases for V and 6 bases for J; bases not matched to a gene: 4. CDR3 residues: CSARDRTSGRTEQYF. CDR3 in DNA: TGCAGTGCTAGAGATAGGACTAGCGGGAGGACCGAGCAGTACTTC.

This chain uses TRBV6-6 with TRBJ1-5; tentatively, D is TRBD1 (6 bases). CDR1 and CDR2 from the germline V gene are MNHNY and SVGAGI (reference sequence). This CDR3 spans 16 amino acids. The V end lost 7 bases, the J end lost 4 bases, and 20 bases lay between the germline ends. CDR3 in amino acids: CASIHSSQGMNQPQHF. CDR3 coding DNA: TGTGCCAGCATCCACTCCTCCCAGGGGATGAATCAGCCCCAGCATTTT.

This clonotype was seen ten or more times. The J gene is TRBJ2-7, the V gene TRBV7-9, with 10 bases that match TRBD1. V dropped 5 bases and J dropped 3; count of bases not matched to a gene: 7. The length of the CDR3 is 15 residues. Germline lookup yields CDR1 SEHNR and CDR2 FQNEAQ (reference sequence). The CDR3 DNA follows: TGTGCCAGCAGCCGTTCCGGGACAGGGGACTACGAGCAGTACTTC. It encodes CASSRSGTGDYEQYF.

On this clonotype: One junction end does not reproduce the germline sequence, and a read error may be involved. This chain links TRBV30 with TRBJ1-1; a weak D match, TRBD1 (6 bases). From germline, CDR1 is GTSNPN and CDR2 SVGIG (reference sequence). The CDR3 covers 13 residues. The CDR3, as DNA: TGTGCCCGGAGTGGACAGCAGAACACTGAAGCTTTCTTT. Translated: CARSGQQNTEAFF.

The V and J genes are TRBV5-1 and TRBJ2-2; maybe TRBD1 (6 bases). Germline V gene lookup returns CDR1 SGHRS and CDR2 YFSETQ. The CDR3 is 14 residues long. V lost 1 base to trimming and J lost 5 bases, with 9 bases between them. The CDR3 region is CASSLTGNTGELFF. In nucleotides, the CDR3 is TGCGCCAGCAGCTTGACAGGGAATACCGGGGAGCTGTTTTTT. Full variable domain (rest looked up from reference TRBV5-1 and TRBJ2-2): KAGVTQTPRYLIKTRGQQVTLSCSPISGHRSVSWYQQTPGQGLQFLFEYFSETQRNKGNFPGRFSGRQFSNSRSEMNVSTLELGDSALYLCASSLTGNTGELFFGEGSRLTVL.

This clonotype was seen at least ten times. V gene TRBV27 combines with J gene TRBJ2-6; D is perhaps TRBD2 (5 bases). The CDR3 runs to 17 residues. The germline V gene has CDR1 MNHEY and CDR2 SMNVEV (reference sequence). Trimming pared 6 bases from V and 0 bases from J, leaving 15 bases between. The CDR3 nucleotides are TGTGCCAGCAGCCCCGGGATCCCTTTCTCTGGGGCCAACGTCCTGACTTTC. This encodes CASSPGIPFSGANVLTF.

On this clonotype itself: At one of its ends the junction is not consistent with the germline gene, which may arise from a read error. This sequence joins TRBV2 and TRBJ2-1; a possible D gene is TRBD2 (6 bases). CDR1 SNHLY and CDR2 FYNNEI come from the germline V gene. The CDR3 is 15 residues long. CDR3 sequence (DNA): TGTGCCAGCATTGAACGGGAGACCTCCTACAATGAGCAGTTCTTC. This sequence encodes CASIERETSYNEQFF.

This chain connects TRBV28 to TRBJ2-2; D gene ambiguous. The V end was cut by 5 bases, the J end by 6 bases, with 7 bases between. The germline gives CDR1 MDHEN, CDR2 SYDVKM. The CDR3 is 12 residues long. The CDR3 reads CASSPPAGELFF. CDR3 sequence (DNA): TGTGCCAGCAGTCCCCCAGCCGGGGAGCTGTTTTTT.